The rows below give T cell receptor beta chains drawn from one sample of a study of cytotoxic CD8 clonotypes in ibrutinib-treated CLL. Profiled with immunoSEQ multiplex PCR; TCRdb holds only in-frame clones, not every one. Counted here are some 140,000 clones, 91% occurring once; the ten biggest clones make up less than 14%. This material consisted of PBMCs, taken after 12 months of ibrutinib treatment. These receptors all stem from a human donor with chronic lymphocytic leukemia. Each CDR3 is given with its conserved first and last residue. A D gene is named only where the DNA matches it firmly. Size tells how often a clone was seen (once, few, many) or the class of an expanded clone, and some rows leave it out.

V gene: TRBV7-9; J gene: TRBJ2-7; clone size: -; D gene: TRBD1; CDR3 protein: CASSPRTGKTTYEQYF; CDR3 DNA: TGTGCCAGCAGCCCTCGGACAGGGAAAACCACCTACGAGCAGTACTTC
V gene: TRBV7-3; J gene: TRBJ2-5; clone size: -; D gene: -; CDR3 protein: CASSLGPPPETQYF; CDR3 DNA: TGTGCCAGCAGCTTAGGGCCGCCCCCAGAGACCCAGTACTTC
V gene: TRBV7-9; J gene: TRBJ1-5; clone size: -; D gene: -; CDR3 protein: CASSPVGARGQAQHF; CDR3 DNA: TGTGCCAGCAGCCCAGTCGGGGCTAGAGGTCAAGCCCAGCATTTT
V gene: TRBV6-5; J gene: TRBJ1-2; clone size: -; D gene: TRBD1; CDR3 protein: CASSSHDRAASYGYTF; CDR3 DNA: TGTGCCAGCAGTTCCCACGACAGGGCGGCCTCCTATGGCTACACCTTC
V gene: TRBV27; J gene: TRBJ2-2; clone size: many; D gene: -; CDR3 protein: CASSFNTGELFF; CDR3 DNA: TGTGCCAGCAGTTTTAACACCGGGGAGCTGTTTTTT
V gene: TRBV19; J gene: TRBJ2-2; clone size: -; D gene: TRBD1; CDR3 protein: CASSTQTGANTGELFF; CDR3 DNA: TGTGCCAGTAGTACCCAGACAGGGGCGAACACCGGGGAGCTGTTTTTT
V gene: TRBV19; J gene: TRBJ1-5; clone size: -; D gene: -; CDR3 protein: CASSPFLARNQPQHF; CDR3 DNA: TGTGCCAGTAGCCCCTTTTTAGCACGCAATCAGCCCCAGCATTTT
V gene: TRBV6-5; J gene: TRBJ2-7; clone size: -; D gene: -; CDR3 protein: CASSYSPAVPYEQYF; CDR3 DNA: TGTGCCAGCAGTTACTCGCCTGCCGTTCCCTACGAGCAGTACTTC
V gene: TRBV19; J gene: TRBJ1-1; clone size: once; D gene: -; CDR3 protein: CASSFRGEAFF; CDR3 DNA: TGTGCCAGTAGTTTTCGAGGGGAAGCTTTCTTT
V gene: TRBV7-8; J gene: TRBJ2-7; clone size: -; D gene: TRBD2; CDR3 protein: CASSLEGSGRLYYEQYF; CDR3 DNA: TGTGCCAGCAGCTTGGAGGGTAGCGGGAGGCTTTACTACGAGCAGTACTTC
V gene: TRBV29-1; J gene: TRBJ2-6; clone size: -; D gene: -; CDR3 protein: CSVEEAAGANVLTF; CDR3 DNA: TGCAGCGTTGAAGAGGCCGCTGGGGCCAACGTCCTGACTTTC
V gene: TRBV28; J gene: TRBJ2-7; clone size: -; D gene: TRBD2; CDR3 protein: CASSLLASGSPTSYEQYF; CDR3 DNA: TGTGCCAGCAGTTTACTGGCTAGCGGGAGCCCTACCTCCTACGAGCAGTACTTC
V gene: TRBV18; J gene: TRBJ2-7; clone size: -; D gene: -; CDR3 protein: CASSPPSEYEQYF; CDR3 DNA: TGTGCCAGCTCACCACCGAGCGAGTACGAGCAGTACTTC
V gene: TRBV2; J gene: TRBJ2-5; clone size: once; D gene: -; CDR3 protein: CASSDPSHGRRNPQETQYF; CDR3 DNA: TGTGCCAGCAGTGACCCCTCTCACGGCAGAAGAAATCCCCAAGAGACCCAGTACTTC
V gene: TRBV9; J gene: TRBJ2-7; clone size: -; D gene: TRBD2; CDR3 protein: CASSVDLSGSYEQYF; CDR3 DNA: TGTGCCAGCAGCGTCGACCTCAGCGGGAGCTACGAGCAGTACTTC
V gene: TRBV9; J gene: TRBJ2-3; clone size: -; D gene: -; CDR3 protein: CASSAFEGGGRADTQYF; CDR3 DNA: TGTGCCAGCAGCGCATTCGAGGGGGGAGGTCGGGCAGATACGCAGTATTTT
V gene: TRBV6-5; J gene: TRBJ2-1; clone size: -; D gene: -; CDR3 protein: CASSKGYNEQFF; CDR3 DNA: TGTGCCAGCAGCAAGGGTTACAATGAGCAGTTCTTC
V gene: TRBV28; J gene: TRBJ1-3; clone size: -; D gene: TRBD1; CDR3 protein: CASSQNRGPGGYTIYF; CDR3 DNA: TGTGCCAGCAGTCAAAACAGGGGGCCGGGCGGTTACACCATATATTTT
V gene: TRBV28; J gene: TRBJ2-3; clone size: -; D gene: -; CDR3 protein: CASSLQDPRTGTQYF; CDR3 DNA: TGTGCCAGCAGTTTACAGGACCCCCGCACGGGTACGCAGTATTTT
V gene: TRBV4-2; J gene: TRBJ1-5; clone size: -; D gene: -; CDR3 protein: CASSQEGGLNQPQHF; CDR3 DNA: TGTGCCAGCAGCCAAGAGGGAGGACTCAATCAGCCCCAGCATTTT
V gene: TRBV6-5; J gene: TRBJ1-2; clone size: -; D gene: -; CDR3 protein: CASSYSGRENYGYTF; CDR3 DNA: TGTGCCAGCAGTTACTCTGGACGGGAAAACTATGGCTACACCTTC
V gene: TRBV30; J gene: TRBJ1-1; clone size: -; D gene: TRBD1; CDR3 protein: CAWSAFRTGRTEAFF; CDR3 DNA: TGTGCCTGGAGTGCCTTTCGGACAGGGAGAACTGAAGCTTTCTTT
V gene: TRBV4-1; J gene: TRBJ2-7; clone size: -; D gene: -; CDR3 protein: CASSHTRDPFYEQYF; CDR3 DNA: TGCGCCAGCAGCCATACCCGGGATCCATTCTACGAGCAGTACTTC
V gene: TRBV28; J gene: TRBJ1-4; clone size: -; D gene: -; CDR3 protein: CASLGTEAPTNEKLFF; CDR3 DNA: TGTGCCAGCCTCGGGACGGAGGCCCCAACTAATGAAAAACTGTTTTTT
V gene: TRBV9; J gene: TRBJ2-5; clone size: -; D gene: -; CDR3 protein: CASSPSQISQETQYF; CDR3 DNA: TGTGCCAGCAGCCCGTCTCAGATATCTCAAGAGACCCAGTACTTC
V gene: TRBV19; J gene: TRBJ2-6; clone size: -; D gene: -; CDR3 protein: CASTLEGARISGANVLTF; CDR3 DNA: TGTGCCAGTACTCTGGAGGGGGCGCGTATTTCTGGGGCCAACGTCCTGACTTTC
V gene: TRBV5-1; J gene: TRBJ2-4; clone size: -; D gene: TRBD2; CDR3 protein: CASSTLAENIQYF; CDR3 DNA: TGCGCCAGCAGCACCCTAGCGGAAAACATTCAGTACTTC